This is a list of T cell receptor beta chains from one sample in a study of OX40 agonist ivuxolimab in advanced cancers. Sequencing used immunoSEQ multiplex PCR; TCRdb keeps in-frame clones, though not all of them. The data contain 75,000 to 100,000 clones, around 80% of them seen just once; the ten biggest clones take up approximately 6.3%. Sequences were derived from CD4+ or CD8+ T cells sorted from blood, sampled in a trial of the OX40 agonist ivuxolimab. These receptor sequences come from an adult with an advanced solid tumor such as melanoma, head and neck, liver or kidney cancer. Each CDR3 is given with its conserved first and last residue. Each record gives: V gene, D gene, clone size, J gene, CDR3 protein, CDR3 DNA. A D gene is named only where the DNA matches it firmly. Clone size appears in some rows only: once, few, many, or a class for an expanded clone.

V gene: TRBV5-1
D gene: TRBD1
clone size: once
J gene: TRBJ2-3
CDR3 protein: CASSRDSPEFTDTQYF
CDR3 DNA: TGCGCCAGCAGCCGGGACAGCCCCGAGTTCACAGATACGCAGTATTTT

V gene: TRBV19
D gene: -
clone size: -
J gene: TRBJ2-3
CDR3 protein: CASSTTSGSAGTQYF
CDR3 DNA: TGTGCCAGTAGTACAACCAGCGGGTCGGCAGGTACGCAGTATTTT

V gene: TRBV7-7
D gene: -
clone size: -
J gene: TRBJ2-1
CDR3 protein: CASSPRTGTDEQFF
CDR3 DNA: TGTGCCAGCAGCCCCCGAACCGGTACAGATGAGCAGTTCTTC

V gene: TRBV7-2
D gene: TRBD2
clone size: once
J gene: TRBJ2-3
CDR3 protein: CASSLGDGGAPTDTQYF
CDR3 DNA: TGTGCCAGCAGCTTAGGCGACGGGGGGGCCCCCACAGATACGCAGTATTTT

V gene: TRBV5-8
D gene: -
clone size: -
J gene: TRBJ1-2
CDR3 protein: CASSPMSSNYGYTF
CDR3 DNA: TGTGCCAGCAGCCCTATGTCCAGTAACTATGGCTACACCTTC

V gene: TRBV18
D gene: -
clone size: -
J gene: TRBJ2-5
CDR3 protein: CASSPFRQETQYF
CDR3 DNA: TGTGCCAGCTCACCATTCAGACAAGAGACCCAGTACTTC

V gene: TRBV2
D gene: -
clone size: -
J gene: TRBJ1-2
CDR3 protein: CASSEHSNYGYTF
CDR3 DNA: TGTGCCAGCAGTGAACACAGTAACTATGGCTACACCTTC

V gene: TRBV7-9
D gene: TRBD1
clone size: -
J gene: TRBJ2-7
CDR3 protein: CASSFDRDPRHF
CDR3 DNA: TGTGCCAGCAGCTTTGACAGGGACCCCCGGCACTTC

V gene: TRBV21-1
D gene: -
clone size: -
J gene: TRBJ1-2
CDR3 protein: CASSESPGQGYGYTF
CDR3 DNA: TGTGCCAGCAGCGAGAGCCCGGGACAGGGTTATGGCTACACCTTC

V gene: TRBV4-1
D gene: -
clone size: few
J gene: TRBJ2-7
CDR3 protein: CASSPWGALGRDEQYF
CDR3 DNA: TGCGCCAGCAGCCCTTGGGGGGCCCTTGGAAGGGACGAGCAGTACTTC

V gene: TRBV27
D gene: TRBD1
clone size: -
J gene: TRBJ1-2
CDR3 protein: CASSLQGAPGIGYTF
CDR3 DNA: TGTGCCAGCAGTCTACAGGGGGCCCCCGGTATTGGCTACACCTTC

V gene: TRBV6-1
D gene: -
clone size: -
J gene: TRBJ1-3
CDR3 protein: CASSVGGVTIYF
CDR3 DNA: TGTGCCAGCAGTGTTGGGGGTGTCACCATATATTTT

V gene: TRBV7-9
D gene: -
clone size: -
J gene: TRBJ1-2
CDR3 protein: CASSLPGRNYGYTF
CDR3 DNA: TGTGCCAGCAGCTTGCCGGGACGGAACTATGGCTACACCTTC

V gene: TRBV27
D gene: -
clone size: -
J gene: TRBJ2-2
CDR3 protein: CASSLSETGELFF
CDR3 DNA: TGTGCCAGCAGTTTATCAGAAACCGGGGAGCTGTTTTTT

V gene: TRBV29-1
D gene: TRBD1
clone size: -
J gene: TRBJ1-1
CDR3 protein: CSVVPRGATEAFF
CDR3 DNA: TGCAGCGTTGTTCCCAGGGGGGCCACTGAAGCTTTCTTT

V gene: TRBV9
D gene: -
clone size: -
J gene: TRBJ2-2
CDR3 protein: CASSVSGSGELFF
CDR3 DNA: TGTGCCAGCAGCGTATCAGGTTCCGGGGAGCTGTTTTTT

V gene: TRBV18
D gene: -
clone size: -
J gene: TRBJ2-1
CDR3 protein: CASSPRASSMPYNEQFF
CDR3 DNA: TGTGCCAGCTCACCACGGGCTAGCAGCATGCCCTACAATGAGCAGTTCTTC

V gene: TRBV11-2
D gene: -
clone size: once
J gene: TRBJ2-1
CDR3 protein: CASSLDRVNEQFF
CDR3 DNA: TGTGCCAGCAGCTTAGACAGGGTCAATGAGCAGTTCTTC

V gene: TRBV5-1
D gene: TRBD1
clone size: once
J gene: TRBJ1-2
CDR3 protein: CASSLTGGMSYGYTF
CDR3 DNA: TGCGCCAGCAGCTTGACAGGGGGAATGAGCTATGGCTACACCTTC

V gene: TRBV14
D gene: -
clone size: -
J gene: TRBJ2-7
CDR3 protein: CASSQAGPGGEQYF
CDR3 DNA: TGTGCCAGCAGCCAAGCGGGGCCAGGTGGCGAGCAGTACTTC

V gene: TRBV9
D gene: TRBD1
clone size: -
J gene: TRBJ2-3
CDR3 protein: CASSPQTGGTDTQYF
CDR3 DNA: TGTGCCAGCAGCCCACAGACAGGGGGCACAGATACGCAGTATTTT

V gene: TRBV7-9
D gene: -
clone size: few
J gene: TRBJ1-5
CDR3 protein: CASSLADSSNQPQHF
CDR3 DNA: TGTGCCAGCAGCTTAGCTGACAGTAGCAATCAGCCCCAGCATTTT

V gene: TRBV19
D gene: TRBD1
clone size: -
J gene: TRBJ2-7
CDR3 protein: CASSIGTGGEQYF
CDR3 DNA: TGTGCCAGTAGTATAGGGACAGGGGGCGAGCAGTACTTC

V gene: TRBV6-1
D gene: TRBD2
clone size: -
J gene: TRBJ2-2
CDR3 protein: CASRPLAGVTGELFF
CDR3 DNA: TGTGCCAGCCGACCTCTAGCGGGAGTCACCGGGGAGCTGTTTTTT

V gene: TRBV19
D gene: -
clone size: -
J gene: TRBJ1-1
CDR3 protein: CASTRAGNTEAFF
CDR3 DNA: TGTGCCAGTACCAGGGCCGGGAACACTGAAGCTTTCTTT

V gene: TRBV19
D gene: TRBD2
clone size: -
J gene: TRBJ2-3
CDR3 protein: CASSVLAGPSTDTQYF
CDR3 DNA: TGTGCCAGTAGTGTCCTAGCGGGGCCTTCCACAGATACGCAGTATTTT

V gene: TRBV7-2
D gene: TRBD2
clone size: -
J gene: TRBJ2-2
CDR3 protein: CASSLAGAGGELFF
CDR3 DNA: TGTGCCAGCAGCCTAGCGGGGGCTGGCGGGGAGCTGTTTTTT

V gene: TRBV10-3
D gene: -
clone size: once
J gene: TRBJ1-2
CDR3 protein: CAISEGTGSLYGYTF
CDR3 DNA: TGTGCCATCAGTGAGGGGACGGGGAGTTTATATGGCTACACCTTC

V gene: TRBV18
D gene: TRBD2
clone size: -
J gene: TRBJ2-7
CDR3 protein: CASSPALAGAEQYF
CDR3 DNA: TGTGCCAGCTCACCAGCACTAGCGGGGGCCGAGCAGTACTTC

V gene: TRBV10-3
D gene: -
clone size: -
J gene: TRBJ2-7
CDR3 protein: CAISESPPQGQYF
CDR3 DNA: TGTGCCATCAGTGAGTCTCCACCACAGGGGCAGTACTTC

V gene: TRBV18
D gene: TRBD2
clone size: few
J gene: TRBJ2-7
CDR3 protein: CASSQLAGEYEQYF
CDR3 DNA: TGTGCCAGCTCGCAACTAGCGGGGGAGTACGAGCAGTACTTC

V gene: TRBV19
D gene: TRBD1
clone size: -
J gene: TRBJ1-5
CDR3 protein: CASSNRGRIQPQHF
CDR3 DNA: TGTGCCAGTAGTAACAGGGGGCGCATTCAGCCCCAGCATTTT

V gene: TRBV11-2
D gene: -
clone size: once
J gene: TRBJ1-2
CDR3 protein: CASSFQGRDLYGYTF
CDR3 DNA: TGTGCCAGCAGCTTCCAGGGGCGCGACCTCTATGGCTACACCTTC

V gene: TRBV7-9
D gene: TRBD1
clone size: few
J gene: TRBJ1-2
CDR3 protein: CASSPGQGYGGYTF
CDR3 DNA: TGTGCCAGCTCTCCGGGACAGGGGTACGGTGGCTACACCTTC

V gene: TRBV14
D gene: TRBD1
clone size: -
J gene: TRBJ2-2
CDR3 protein: CASSRPGQGAFTGELFF
CDR3 DNA: TGTGCCAGCAGCCGTCCGGGACAGGGGGCCTTCACCGGGGAGCTGTTTTTT

V gene: TRBV9
D gene: TRBD1
clone size: -
J gene: TRBJ1-2
CDR3 protein: CASSVIPGQGNYGYTF
CDR3 DNA: TGTGCCAGCAGCGTAATCCCGGGACAGGGAAACTATGGCTACACCTTC

V gene: TRBV4-3
D gene: -
clone size: -
J gene: TRBJ1-4
CDR3 protein: CASSQVFGGGADEKLFF
CDR3 DNA: TGCGCCAGCAGCCAAGTGTTCGGGGGGGGCGCGGATGAAAAACTGTTTTTT

V gene: TRBV25-1
D gene: -
clone size: once
J gene: TRBJ2-3
CDR3 protein: CAKQGFGRTDTQYF
CDR3 DNA: TGTGCCAAACAGGGTTTCGGTCGGACAGATACGCAGTATTTT

V gene: TRBV5-1
D gene: -
clone size: -
J gene: TRBJ2-1
CDR3 protein: CASSRGLYNEQFF
CDR3 DNA: TGCGCCAGCAGCAGGGGACTCTACAATGAGCAGTTCTTC

V gene: TRBV7-9
D gene: -
clone size: -
J gene: TRBJ2-7
CDR3 protein: CASSTYTYEQYF
CDR3 DNA: TGTGCCAGCAGCACCTATACCTACGAGCAGTACTTC

V gene: TRBV5-4
D gene: -
clone size: -
J gene: TRBJ2-3
CDR3 protein: CASSLDSVGTLGTDTQYF
CDR3 DNA: TGTGCCAGCAGCTTGGATAGCGTGGGGACTCTGGGCACAGATACGCAGTATTTT

V gene: TRBV7-3
D gene: -
clone size: -
J gene: TRBJ2-5
CDR3 protein: CASSSGMKETQYF
CDR3 DNA: TGTGCCAGCTCCTCCGGGATGAAAGAGACCCAGTACTTC

V gene: TRBV11-2
D gene: -
clone size: -
J gene: TRBJ1-1
CDR3 protein: CASSLRRDPRNTEAFF
CDR3 DNA: TGTGCCAGCAGCTTACGCAGGGACCCTCGGAACACTGAAGCTTTCTTT

V gene: TRBV6-5
D gene: TRBD1
clone size: -
J gene: TRBJ1-2
CDR3 protein: CASSYPTGGNYGYTF
CDR3 DNA: TGTGCCAGCAGTTACCCTACAGGGGGGAACTATGGCTACACCTTC

V gene: TRBV4-3
D gene: -
clone size: -
J gene: TRBJ2-1
CDR3 protein: CASSQERASRAEQFF
CDR3 DNA: TGCGCCAGCAGCCAAGAAAGGGCGTCCAGGGCTGAGCAGTTCTTC

V gene: TRBV5-6
D gene: -
clone size: -
J gene: TRBJ1-4
CDR3 protein: CASSFGEKLFF
CDR3 DNA: TGTGCCAGCAGCTTTGGGGAAAAACTGTTTTTT

V gene: TRBV14
D gene: TRBD2
clone size: -
J gene: TRBJ2-1
CDR3 protein: CASSPLGGAYNEQFF
CDR3 DNA: TGTGCCAGCAGCCCCTTGGGGGGGGCCTACAATGAGCAGTTCTTC

V gene: TRBV27
D gene: TRBD2
clone size: -
J gene: TRBJ2-3
CDR3 protein: CASSPHGGGLTDTQYF
CDR3 DNA: TGTGCCAGCAGTCCCCATGGCGGGGGATTGACAGATACGCAGTATTTT

V gene: TRBV19
D gene: -
clone size: -
J gene: TRBJ2-7
CDR3 protein: CASSIDPRYEQYF
CDR3 DNA: TGTGCCAGTAGTATAGATCCGAGGTACGAGCAGTACTTC

V gene: TRBV5-1
D gene: TRBD1
clone size: -
J gene: TRBJ2-7
CDR3 protein: CASSLATGAYEQYF
CDR3 DNA: TGCGCCAGCAGCTTGGCCACAGGGGCTTACGAGCAGTACTTC

V gene: TRBV7-3
D gene: -
clone size: -
J gene: TRBJ2-2
CDR3 protein: CASSLTGPITGELFF
CDR3 DNA: TGTGCCAGCAGCTTAACTGGGCCGATCACCGGGGAGCTGTTTTTT

V gene: TRBV20-1
D gene: -
clone size: once
J gene: TRBJ2-1
CDR3 protein: CSATRTRRFF
CDR3 DNA: TGCAGTGCTACCCGGACCAGGCGGTTCTTC

V gene: TRBV6-5
D gene: TRBD2
clone size: once
J gene: TRBJ2-1
CDR3 protein: CASSYSDSGSRHEQFF
CDR3 DNA: TGTGCCAGCAGTTACTCGGATAGCGGGAGCCGTCATGAGCAGTTCTTC

V gene: TRBV15
D gene: TRBD2
clone size: -
J gene: TRBJ2-7
CDR3 protein: CATSLQREGPNEQYF
CDR3 DNA: TGTGCCACCAGCCTCCAGCGGGAGGGCCCCAACGAGCAGTACTTC